This TCR beta chain emerged from a study of blood T cells in healthy people across ages. Per germline, CDR1 DFQATT and CDR2 SNEGSKA (reference sequence). The CDR3 spans 13 residues. The V end lost 3 bases, the J end lost 4 bases, and 11 bases lay between the germline ends. A J-beta primer mix and a sample-barcoded 5' primer were used in a second PCR of about 7 to 12 cycles. TCRdb re-called the 5' RACE reads through MiXCR, storing one row per CDR3 protein. The sample contains about a million distinct CDR3 sequences, around 48% of which appear only once. The chain joins TRBV20-1 to TRBJ2-3; D unresolved. What was sequenced was blood. The TCR was taken from a man in his thirties or forties in good health. This CDR3 reads CSASVWNSDTQYF. The DNA of the CDR3 is TGCAGTGCTAGCGTCTGGAACTCAGATACGCAGTATTTT.